This is a list of T cell receptor beta chains from one sample in a study of blood T cell repertoires in COVID-19. Sequencing used immunoSEQ multiplex PCR; TCRdb keeps in-frame clones, though not all of them. Counted here are fewer than 200,000 clones, around 88% occurring once; the ten biggest clones make up around 3.6%. Input material: PBMCs or T cells enriched from blood (not recorded which). All receptors come from a woman between 50 and 59 years old in a cohort exposed to, infected with or recovered from COVID-19 (not recorded which). Each CDR3 is given with its conserved first and last residue. A D gene is named only where the DNA matches it firmly. Part of the rows lack a size; the others show once, few, many or a class for expanded clones.

>TRBV9|TRBD2|.|TRBJ2-3
TGTGCCAGCAGCGTCGGTAGCGGGAGTAGGGTGGGCACAGATACGCAGTATTTT
CASSVGSGSRVGTDTQYF
>TRBV3-1/TRBV3-2|.|.|TRBJ2-7
TGTGCCAGCAGCCCCCTAGGGGGGGCAGAAGAGCAGTACTTC
CASSPLGGAEEQYF
>TRBV19|.|.|TRBJ2-7
TGTGCCAGTATGCCAGCCTCGGGGGCCTACGAGCAGTACTTC
CASMPASGAYEQYF
>TRBV14|.|.|TRBJ2-3
TGTGCCAGCAGCCACGGGACACCTAGCACAGATACGCAGTATTTT
CASSHGTPSTDTQYF
>TRBV5-1|TRBD1|few|TRBJ2-5
TGCGCCAGCAGCTTCCGACAGGGCAATAAGGAGACCCAGTACTTC
CASSFRQGNKETQYF
>TRBV28|TRBD2|.|TRBJ2-2
TGTGCCAGCAGTCCCCCCGGGACTAGCGGATATCCGGGGGAGCTGTTTTTT
CASSPPGTSGYPGELFF
>TRBV4-2|TRBD1|.|TRBJ1-1
TGTGCCAGCAGCCTCGCCAGGGGGGCGAGAGACACTGAAGCTTTCTTT
CASSLARGARDTEAFF
>TRBV6-2/TRBV6-3|TRBD1|.|TRBJ1-4
TGTGCCAGCAGTCCGTCCCGGCAGGGGGCTGAAAAACTGTTTTTT
CASSPSRQGAEKLFF
>TRBV7-2|TRBD2|.|TRBJ2-5
TGTGCCAGCAGCGGGGGACTAGCGGGGGGCGCCGTAGAGACCCAGTACTTC
CASSGGLAGGAVETQYF
>TRBV11-2|.|.|TRBJ1-2
TGTGCCAGCAGCTTTTCCAGGGATTACGGCTACACCTTC
CASSFSRDYGYTF
>TRBV7-2|.|.|TRBJ2-4
TGTGCCAGCAGCTTAGGCCCCCGAAGGGGGGGGAACATTCAGTACTTC
CASSLGPRRGGNIQYF
>TRBV11-2|.|.|TRBJ2-5
TGTGCCAGCAGCTTAGAGGTCCGCCTAGCTGGGAGAGAGACCCAGTACTTC
CASSLEVRLAGRETQYF
>TRBV5-6|TRBD1|.|TRBJ2-3
TGTGCCAGCAGCTCTGGGACAGGGGCCGCAGATACGCAGTATTTT
CASSSGTGAADTQYF
>TRBV2|TRBD1|.|TRBJ2-5
TGTGCCAGCAGTGAAAGACAGGGTCAAGAGACCCAGTACTTC
CASSERQGQETQYF
>TRBV28|.|.|TRBJ2-1
TGTGCCAGCACTCGCGGTACCTACAATGAGCAGTTCTTC
CASTRGTYNEQFF
>TRBV30|TRBD2|.|TRBJ2-1
TGTGCCTGGAGTGTACTACCGAAAACAGCAACGGGCGGGGGGCAGTTCTTC
CAWSVLPKTATGGGQFF
>TRBV6-5|.|.|TRBJ1-1
TGTGCCAGCAGTTCACGGGGGACGAGGACTGAAGCTTTCTTT
CASSSRGTRTEAFF
>TRBV19|TRBD2|.|TRBJ2-3
TGTGCCAGTAGTGTTTGGGGGGGAGATTCCCCAGATACGCAGTATTTT
CASSVWGGDSPDTQYF
>TRBV5-1|TRBD1|.|TRBJ2-7
TGCGCCAGCAGCATGGCCGGGACAGGGGTCTACGAGCAGTACTTC
CASSMAGTGVYEQYF
>TRBV19|.|.|TRBJ1-1
TGTGCCAGTACAGTCCAGGTCTACGCGAACACTGAAGCTTTCTTT
CASTVQVYANTEAFF
>TRBV7-2|.|.|TRBJ1-4
TGTGCCAGCAGCTTATCAGGGGCGGGTGAAAAACTGTTTTTT
CASSLSGAGEKLFF
>TRBV30|TRBD1|.|TRBJ1-6
TGTGCCTGGAGTGTTACCGGGACAGGGGTTAATTCACCCCTCCACTTT
CAWSVTGTGVNSPLHF
>TRBV5-4|.|.|TRBJ2-5
TGTGCCAGCAGCTTTTTTGGCGGGGAGACCCAGTACTTC
CASSFFGGETQYF
>TRBV25-1|.|.|TRBJ1-5
TGTGCCAGCAGTGCCGCAGGGGAGTATAGCAATCAGCCCCAGCATTTT
CASSAAGEYSNQPQHF
>TRBV5-4|.|.|TRBJ1-4
TGTGCCAGCAGCTCACAGGGAGATGAAAAACTGTTTTTT
CASSSQGDEKLFF
>TRBV6-2/TRBV6-3|TRBD1|.|TRBJ2-1
TGTGCCAGCAGTTACTTCTCCAGGGGGCTTGAGCAGTTCTTC
CASSYFSRGLEQFF
>TRBV28|TRBD2|.|TRBJ2-1
TGTGCCAGCAGACTCGGGAGGGGCTCCTACAATGAGCAGTTCTTC
CASRLGRGSYNEQFF
>TRBV29-1|TRBD1|.|TRBJ2-7
TGCAGCGGTAGGGGGCAGGGCTCCTACGAGCAGTACTTC
CSGRGQGSYEQYF
>TRBV9|.|.|TRBJ2-1
TGTGCCAGCAGCGTAGAGTTAAACCGAGGCGGGTACAATGAGCAGTTCTTC
CASSVELNRGGYNEQFF
>TRBV9|.|.|TRBJ2-5
TGTGCCAGCAGCGTAGCCGGAGAGGGCGGGCTGCCCCAGTACTTC
CASSVAGEGGLPQYF
>TRBV5-1|.|.|TRBJ1-6
TGCGCCAGCAGCTTGGACGGGGGGAAAAGTTCACCCCTCCACTTT
CASSLDGGKSSPLHF
>TRBV28|TRBD2|.|TRBJ2-3
TGTGCCAGCAGCGGACTAGCGGGAGGGGTTGAAGATACGCAGTATTTT
CASSGLAGGVEDTQYF
>TRBV28|.|.|TRBJ1-4
TGTGCCAGGTTGAACAGCTCTAATGAAAAACTGTTTTTT
CARLNSSNEKLFF
>TRBV5-8|.|.|TRBJ1-4
TGTGCCAGCAGTCGTACTCCGGGAGTAGCTAATGAAAAACTGTTTTTT
CASSRTPGVANEKLFF
>TRBV19|TRBD1|.|TRBJ2-5
TGTGCCAGTAGTATAGACCGGGACAGCAACTCCGAGACCCAGTACTTC
CASSIDRDSNSETQYF
>TRBV4-3|.|.|TRBJ1-5
TGCGCCAGCAGCCCAGGGTTGGATCAGCCCCAGCATTTT
CASSPGLDQPQHF
>TRBV7-2|TRBD2|.|TRBJ2-7
TGTGCCAGCAGCTCGTCCGGGACTAGCGCTAAGATTTTTGGGGAGCAGTACTTC
CASSSSGTSAKIFGEQYF
>TRBV5-4|TRBD1|.|TRBJ1-4
TGTGCCAGCAGCATCGAGGGGGCAAAAGCTAATGAAAAACTGTTTTTT
CASSIEGAKANEKLFF
>TRBV19|.|.|TRBJ1-6
TGTGCCAGTAGTATCTCCGGGACAACTTATAATTCACCCCTCCACTTT
CASSISGTTYNSPLHF
>TRBV6-5|TRBD1|few|TRBJ1-2
TGTGCCAGCAGTTCCACAGGGGAAGTCTATGGCTACACCTTC
CASSSTGEVYGYTF
>TRBV3-1/TRBV3-2|TRBD2|.|TRBJ2-7
TGTGCCAGCAGCCAAGATCCCGGACTAGCGGGAGGGCCCATCTACGAGCAGTACTTC
CASSQDPGLAGGPIYEQYF